A single sample is the source of the 14 T cell receptor beta chains below, sequenced in a study of OX40 agonist ivuxolimab in advanced cancers. Clones were read by immunoSEQ multiplex PCR, and TCRdb kept only the in-frame ones, dropping some. The data contain tens of thousands of clones, under 90% of them singletons. Sequencing used CD4+ or CD8+ T cells sorted from blood, obtained in a trial of the OX40 agonist ivuxolimab. The source of these receptors is an adult with an advanced solid tumor such as melanoma, head and neck, liver or kidney cancer.

The chain's CDR3 is CASSIGMTGGPQETQYF. CDR3 DNA: TGTGCCAGTAGTATTGGTATGACAGGGGGACCCCAAGAGACCCAGTACTTC. The genes are TRBV19 and TRBJ2-5, with 9 bases matching TRBD1. CDR3 length equals 17 residues. V lost 3 bases, J lost 1 base, and 9 bases stayed unmatched. Germline V lookup: CDR1 LNHDA, CDR2 SQIVND (reference sequence).

The V and J genes are TRBV2 and TRBJ2-7, with D perhaps TRBD2 (6 bases). CDR1 is SNHLY and CDR2 is FYNNEI in the germline V gene. The V and J ends lost 2 bases and 0 bases respectively, with 8 bases between them. CDR3 length equals 14 residues. CDR3 sequence: CASSERRGSYEQYF. For the CDR3, the DNA is TGTGCCAGCAGTGAAAGGAGGGGCTCCTACGAGCAGTACTTC. Supplemented by reference TRBV2 and TRBJ2-7, the full variable domain reads EPEVTQTPSHQVTQMGQEVILRCVPISNHLYFYWYRQILGQKVEFLVSFYNNEISEKSEIFDDQFSVERPDGSNFTLKIRSTKLEDSAMYFCASSERRGSYEQYFGPGTRLTVT.

The chain employs TRBV11-1 and TRBJ2-7; no clear D. Germline values: CDR1 SGHAT, CDR2 FQDESV (reference sequence). This CDR3 contains 12 residues. Trimming shortened V by 5 bases and J by 7 bases, and 12 bases separated the two germline ends. CDR3 sequence (DNA): TGTGCCAGCAGCCCTCCTATTGAGGAGCAGTACTTC. Translation: CASSPPIEEQYF. The full variable domain, with the rest looked up from reference TRBV11-1 and TRBJ2-7, is EAEVAQSPRYKITEKSQAVAFWCDPISGHATLYWYRQILGQGPELLVQFQDESVVDDSQLPKDRFSAERLKGVDSTLKIQPAELGDSAMYLCASSPPIEEQYFGPGTRLTVT.

CDR3 region: CASSLAPSGGNNEQFF. In DNA form, the CDR3 reads TGTGCCAGCAGCTTAGCGCCTAGCGGGGGGAACAATGAGCAGTTCTTC. The chain combines TRBV7-6 with TRBJ2-1, with 11 positions matching TRBD2. The germline gives CDR1 SGHVS, CDR2 FNYEAQ. The trim removed 0 bases at V and 5 bases at J, leaving 3 bases unmatched. The CDR3 loop spans 16 amino acids.

The chain carries TRBV27 and TRBJ1-1; a weak D match, TRBD1 (6 bases). CDR3 length: 12 residues. CDR1 is MNHEY and CDR2 is SMNVEV in the germline V gene (reference sequence). V lost 6 bases and J lost 6, with 11 bases in between. The CDR3 nucleotides read TGTGCCAGCAGCTTCCAGGGGTCTGAAGCTTTCTTT. This translates into CASSFQGSEAFF.

There are a few counts of this clone. The chain has TRBV2 and TRBJ2-1, with 9 nucleotides matching TRBD2. Germline-derived CDR1 and CDR2 are SNHLY and FYNNEI. The CDR3 sequence is 14 residues long. After removal of 3 bases from V and 10 bases from J, the junction contained 7 bases not matched to a gene. The DNA of the CDR3 is TGTGCCAGCAGTGACGCTAGCGGGGCACCCGAGCAGTTCTTC. Amino acids: CASSDASGAPEQFF.

This sequence joins TRBV28 and TRBJ2-1; no reliable D call. V was shortened by 6 bases and J by 8 bases, with 14 bases between the two germline ends. The germline V gene has CDR1 MDHEN and CDR2 SYDVKM. The CDR3 has 13 residues. CDR3 in amino acids: CASSYPGVDEQFF. CDR3 DNA: TGTGCCAGCAGCTACCCTGGGGTGGATGAGCAGTTCTTC.

This clone was counted once. The CDR3 reads CASRRDRGFVEQYF. The DNA for the CDR3 is TGTGCCAGCAGGAGGGACAGGGGGTTTGTCGAGCAGTACTTC. The chain combines TRBV11-1 with TRBJ2-7; TRBD1 agrees at 11 bases. The germline CDR1 and CDR2 sequences are SGHAT and FQDESV (reference sequence). This CDR3 is 14 amino acids long. V shed 6 bases, J shed 6 bases, and the junction held 7 bases outside the gene matches.

The V call is TRBV6-1, the J call TRBJ1-2; 7 nucleotides align to TRBD1. This CDR3 contains 15 residues. V lost 6 bases and J lost 0; bases outside the gene matches: 7. Germline V gene sequence: CDR1 MNHNS, CDR2 SASEGT. The chain's CDR3 is CASRERQGANYGYTF. The CDR3 DNA follows: TGTGCCAGCAGAGAGAGACAGGGAGCTAACTATGGCTACACCTTC.

This clone has only one observation. This chain joins TRBV16 and TRBJ2-7; no firm D call. The ends were cut back, 4 bases at V and 3 bases at J, with 13 bases in the middle. Germline values: CDR1 KGHSY, CDR2 FQNENV. The CDR3 spans 14 residues. The CDR3, as DNA: TGTGCCAGCAGCCCTACGCTAGGGTTCTACGAGCAGTACTTC. Amino acid sequence: CASSPTLGFYEQYF. Supplemented by reference TRBV16 and TRBJ2-7, the full variable domain reads GEEVAQTPKHLVRGEGQKAKLYCAPIKGHSYVFWYQQVLKNEFKFLISFQNENVFDETGMPKERFSAKCLPNSPCSLEIQATKLEDSAVYFCASSPTLGFYEQYFGPGTRLTVT.

The chain employs TRBV18 and TRBJ1-4, with 7 bases aligning to TRBD1. CDR3 length: 13 amino acids. The V gene's germline CDR1 is KGHSH and CDR2 LQKENI. J lost 4 bases, V lost 9 bases, and 5 bases had no gene match. The CDR3 spells CASSRDSNEKLFF. Written as DNA, the CDR3 is TGTGCCAGTTCGAGGGACAGTAATGAAAAACTGTTTTTT.

The chain couples TRBV4-1 to TRBJ2-7; D might be TRBD2 (6 bases). V dropped 0 bases and J dropped 0 bases, with 18 bases sitting between them. The germline V gene has CDR1 MGHRA and CDR2 YSYEKL. This CDR3 is built from 18 residues. The CDR3 loop reads CASSQDLPAAGPSYEQYF. CDR3 nucleotides: TGCGCCAGCAGCCAAGATCTGCCAGCAGCGGGTCCCTCCTACGAGCAGTACTTC.

The CDR3: CASSRDSGPRETQYF. The CDR3 region has the DNA TGCGCCAGCAGCCGAGATAGTGGACCCCGGGAGACCCAGTACTTC. The V and J genes are TRBV4-3 and TRBJ2-5; D gene unclear. Trimming pared 4 bases from V and 5 bases from J, leaving 17 bases between. Per germline, CDR1 LGHNA and CDR2 YSLEER. CDR3 length: 15 residues.

This chain connects TRBV7-9 to TRBJ2-2; D assignment may be TRBD1 or TRBD2 (5 bases each). CDR3 size: 15 residues. Trimming removed 4 bases from V and 7 bases from J, with 16 bases in between. The germline V gene encodes CDR1 SEHNR and CDR2 FQNEAQ (reference sequence). For the CDR3, the DNA is TGTGCCAGCAGCTCCTCCCGGGACCGAGTCGGGGAGCTGTTTTTT. Amino acids: CASSSSRDRVGELFF.